These T cell receptor beta chains were read from a single sample in a study of siplizumab effects on memory and regulatory T cells. The data were produced by immunoSEQ multiplex PCR, yet TCRdb's version contains in-frame clones alone and is incomplete. The repertoire holds under 100,000 clones, with 85% to 95% as singletons. The sample consisted of non-Treg CD4+ T cells sorted from blood. All receptors derive from a human donor in good health. Each CDR3 is given with its conserved first and last residue. The D gene is left open where the match is weak. Some rows mark clone size as missing; the rest say once, few, many or name a class of expanded clone.

D gene	clone size	J gene	V gene	CDR3 protein	CDR3 DNA
-	-	TRBJ1-4	TRBV18	CASSPPPGRTNEKLFF	TGTGCCAGCTCACCACCACCGGGTCGGACTAATGAAAAACTGTTTTTT
-	-	TRBJ1-1	TRBV28	CASSPMWGSTEAFF	TGTGCCAGCAGTCCCATGTGGGGGAGCACTGAAGCTTTCTTT
-	-	TRBJ1-2	TRBV18	CASSSQGSGGYTF	TGTGCCAGCTCATCTCAGGGGTCGGGCGGCTACACCTTC
-	-	TRBJ1-2	TRBV30	CAWSVELNYGYTF	TGTGCCTGGAGTGTCGAACTCAACTATGGCTACACCTTC
-	-	TRBJ2-2	TRBV2	CASSEARDNTGELFF	TGTGCCAGCAGTGAAGCAAGAGATAACACCGGGGAGCTGTTTTTT
-	-	TRBJ1-1	TRBV7-3	CASSLREGTGAEAFF	TGTGCCAGCAGCTTACGGGAGGGGACTGGGGCTGAAGCTTTCTTT
-	-	TRBJ1-1	TRBV28	CASASRGGMNTEAFF	TGTGCCAGCGCCTCGCGGGGAGGCATGAACACTGAAGCTTTCTTT
-	-	TRBJ1-2	TRBV30	CAWSVRAWGIGYTF	TGTGCCTGGAGTGTACGTGCGTGGGGAATTGGCTACACCTTC
-	-	TRBJ1-6	TRBV28	CASSPRTARGSPLHF	TGTGCCAGCAGTCCCCGGACCGCTCGGGGTTCACCCCTCCACTTT
TRBD1	-	TRBJ1-3	TRBV29-1	CSVGGTDSGNTIYF	TGCAGCGTTGGGGGGACAGACTCTGGAAACACCATATATTTT
TRBD2	-	TRBJ2-5	TRBV4-1	CASSLAGAETQYF	TGCGCCAGCAGCCTAGCGGGCGCAGAGACCCAGTACTTC
-	-	TRBJ1-2	TRBV6-5	CASSYSSKGRSHGYTF	TGTGCCAGCAGTTACTCGAGTAAGGGACGGTCCCATGGCTACACCTTC
-	-	TRBJ2-5	TRBV2	CASTKGRRQETQYF	TGTGCCAGTACGAAGGGCCGTCGACAAGAGACCCAGTACTTC
-	-	TRBJ2-7	TRBV5-1	CASSLPLVGTLGEQYF	TGCGCCAGCAGCTTGCCCTTGGTCGGGACCTTGGGCGAGCAGTACTTC
TRBD1	-	TRBJ2-5	TRBV28	CASSPTGTGKETQYF	TGTGCCAGCAGTCCGACCGGGACAGGGAAAGAGACCCAGTACTTC
TRBD1	-	TRBJ2-3	TRBV15	CATSRDPAGQDADTQYF	TGTGCCACCAGCAGAGACCCCGCGGGACAGGATGCAGATACGCAGTATTTT
TRBD1	-	TRBJ2-1	TRBV11-3	CASSPATGWDEQFF	TGTGCCAGCAGCCCCGCGACAGGGTGGGATGAGCAGTTCTTC
-	once	TRBJ2-7	TRBV28	CASSPPGTQNYEQYF	TGTGCCAGCAGTCCCCCCGGGACACAAAACTACGAGCAGTACTTC
-	-	TRBJ2-3	TRBV15	CATSRAGRDTQYF	TGTGCCACCAGCAGAGCTGGGAGGGATACGCAGTATTTT
-	-	TRBJ2-2	TRBV7-9	CASSLASTGELFF	TGTGCCAGCAGCTTAGCTTCCACCGGGGAGCTGTTTTTT
-	once	TRBJ1-5	TRBV7-9	CASSPRGGYQPQHF	TGTGCCAGCAGCCCGAGGGGGGGTTATCAGCCCCAGCATTTT
-	-	TRBJ2-5	TRBV19	CASSFDMRETQYF	TGTGCCAGTAGTTTCGACATGCGGGAGACCCAGTACTTC
-	-	TRBJ2-7	TRBV19	CASNPAGLGEQYF	TGTGCCAGTAACCCGGCAGGGCTGGGCGAGCAGTACTTC
-	-	TRBJ2-7	TRBV28	CASSSWGPSYEQYF	TGTGCCAGCAGTTCATGGGGGCCCAGCTACGAGCAGTACTTC
-	-	TRBJ2-1	TRBV19	CASSTRGIEQFF	TGTGCCAGTAGTACCCGTGGGATCGAGCAGTTCTTC
TRBD2	-	TRBJ2-1	TRBV11-2	CASSLEFLAGLYNEQFF	TGTGCCAGCAGCTTAGAGTTTCTAGCGGGGCTCTACAATGAGCAGTTCTTC
-	-	TRBJ2-7	TRBV6-1	CASSDSTGPYEQYF	TGTGCCAGCAGTGACAGCACGGGACCCTACGAGCAGTACTTC
TRBD1	-	TRBJ1-1	TRBV7-9	CASSSLTGTGGTEAFF	TGTGCCAGCAGCTCGCTTACCGGGACAGGGGGCACTGAAGCTTTCTTT
-	-	TRBJ1-1	TRBV19	CASSMSGRGRTSGAFF	TGTGCCAGTAGTATGTCAGGAAGGGGACGGACTTCTGGAGCTTTCTTT
-	-	TRBJ1-3	TRBV28	CASSFLGTGNTIYF	TGTGCCAGCAGTTTCTTGGGAACTGGAAACACCATATATTTT
TRBD1	-	TRBJ1-4	TRBV5-1	CASSPGTGGFKNEKLFF	TGCGCCAGCAGCCCCGGGACAGGGGGCTTCAAAAATGAAAAACTGTTTTTT
TRBD1	-	TRBJ2-7	TRBV6-6	CASSYSTGGSAYEQYF	TGTGCCAGCAGTTACTCGACAGGGGGCAGCGCCTACGAGCAGTACTTC
TRBD1	-	TRBJ2-1	TRBV28	CASSSRGQGDYNEQFF	TGTGCCAGCAGCTCCCGAGGACAGGGGGACTACAATGAGCAGTTCTTC
-	-	TRBJ2-4	TRBV20-1	CSAREGTLQYF	TGCAGTGCTAGAGAAGGGACCCTTCAGTACTTC
-	once	TRBJ1-2	TRBV9	CASSGPLEVADYGYTF	TGTGCCAGCAGCGGACCCCTTGAGGTTGCGGACTATGGCTACACCTTC
TRBD1	few	TRBJ1-2	TRBV18	CASSPDRGVYTF	TGTGCCAGCTCACCCGACAGGGGGGTATACACCTTC